This T cell receptor (beta chain) was identified during a study of CD8 T cells in Susac syndrome. J lost 2 bases, V lost 3 bases, and 5 bases had no gene match. CDR3 length: 16 residues. Germline lookup yields CDR1 MNHNY and CDR2 SVGAGI (reference sequence). Susac syndrome patients met recently defined diagnostic criteria for definite or probable disease. An amount of RNA that ranged from roughly 0.5 to 1 ug was reverse transcribed with random hexamers. TCRdb reprocessed the immunoSEQ multiplex PCR reads via MiXCR and lists one record per CDR3 protein. The sample has under 200,000 distinct CDR3 sequences; 85% to 95% are singletons.

This sequence originates from a human donor with Susac syndrome. The sequencing input was CD4+ T cells from PBMCs. V usage is TRBV6-6 and J usage is TRBJ2-5; the match to TRBD2 covers 11 bases. The CDR3 region has the DNA TGTGCCAGCAGTTATCACCGGACTAGCGGGCAAGAGACCCAGTACTTC. It specifies CASSYHRTSGQETQYF.